These T cell receptor beta chains were read from a single sample in a study of T cell responses to AZD1222 COVID-19 vaccine. Profiling relied on immunoSEQ multiplex PCR, and the TCRdb table lists in-frame clones only, not all of them. The profile shows roughly 140,000 clones, more than 85% of them singletons. The sample in question was peripheral blood, obtained after recovery from COVID-19. These receptors all stem from an adult who had recovered from COVID-19. The CDR3 runs from the conserved cysteine through the conserved F or W. The D gene is left open where the match is weak. Clone size is shown for a subset of rows, as once, few, many or a class of expanded clone.

d_call,j_call,v_call,clone_size,cdr3_nt,cdr3_aa
-,TRBJ2-7,TRBV28,-,TGTGCCAGCAGTTTATATCACAGTGACTCCTACGAGCAGTACTTC,CASSLYHSDSYEQYF
-,TRBJ2-1,TRBV21-1,-,TGTGCCAGCAGCAAAGCTTGGGGGCGGCTAAACAATGAGCAGTTCTTC,CASSKAWGRLNNEQFF
-,TRBJ2-1,TRBV5-4,-,TGTGCCAGCAGCTTGGACGGTAGCTCCTACAATGAGCAGTTCTTC,CASSLDGSSYNEQFF
-,TRBJ2-1,TRBV9,-,TGTGCCAGCCAAGACGGGACTTTTTCCAATGAGCAGTTCTTC,CASQDGTFSNEQFF
-,TRBJ2-7,TRBV6-1,-,TGTGCCAGCAGTGAATGGCTCGGGACAAATACCTACGAGCAGTACTTC,CASSEWLGTNTYEQYF
-,TRBJ2-6,TRBV11-2,-,TGTGCCAGCAGCTTAGAACTGGCTGGGGCCAACGTCCTGACTTTC,CASSLELAGANVLTF
TRBD1,TRBJ1-5,TRBV3-1/TRBV3-2,-,TGTGCCAGCAGCCGGACAGGATATCAGCCCCAGCATTTT,CASSRTGYQPQHF
-,TRBJ2-2,TRBV24-1,-,TGTGCCACCAGTGATTCTTCCGATACCGGGGAGCTGTTTTTT,CATSDSSDTGELFF
-,TRBJ2-7,TRBV19,-,TGTGCCAGTAGTATCGGAGGGCAGATTTACGAGCAGTACTTC,CASSIGGQIYEQYF
-,TRBJ1-1,TRBV5-1,-,TGCGCCAGCAGCATATCACAGAACACTGAAGCTTTCTTT,CASSISQNTEAFF
-,TRBJ2-1,TRBV7-3,-,TGTGCCAGCAGGTTTCTCGCCTCGGGCGCCTACAATGAGCAGTTCTTC,CASRFLASGAYNEQFF
TRBD2,TRBJ2-1,TRBV5-1,-,TGCGCCAGCAGCGGGAGCGGGGATTACAATGAGCAGTTCTTC,CASSGSGDYNEQFF
-,TRBJ1-5,TRBV6-6,-,TGTGCCAGCAGTTCGGTCGGGCAACAGCCCCAGCATTTT,CASSSVGQQPQHF
TRBD2,TRBJ2-3,TRBV27,-,TGTGCCAGCAGTCCGGCGGGGGGTACGCAGTATTTT,CASSPAGGTQYF
-,TRBJ1-2,TRBV6-5,-,TGTGCCAGCAACAACGACGGGGCGGGCGGCTACACCTTC,CASNNDGAGGYTF
-,TRBJ1-6,TRBV19,-,TGTGCCAGTAGTCGGGGGTCCGCCTATAATTCACCCCTCCACTTT,CASSRGSAYNSPLHF
-,TRBJ1-1,TRBV28,-,TGTGCCAGCAGTCCCCCCTTAATCTCAGAAGCTTTCTTT,CASSPPLISEAFF
-,TRBJ2-3,TRBV9,-,TGTGCCAGCAGCGTTTCAGGGTGGGCAGATACGCAGTATTTT,CASSVSGWADTQYF
-,TRBJ2-7,TRBV7-2,-,TGTGCCAGCAGCCAAACTTCAGGGTCTGGCGAGCAGTACTTC,CASSQTSGSGEQYF
-,TRBJ2-3,TRBV5-1,-,TGCGCCAGCAGCTTGGCCTTGTCGGGAGCTACAGATACGCAGTATTTT,CASSLALSGATDTQYF
TRBD2,TRBJ2-5,TRBV5-4,-,TGTGCCAGCAGCACAGGACTAGCGGGAATCGAGACCCAGTACTTC,CASSTGLAGIETQYF
-,TRBJ1-1,TRBV14,once,TGTGCCAGCAGCCAAGACGCAGGGGTCGACACTGAAGCTTTCTTT,CASSQDAGVDTEAFF
-,TRBJ2-7,TRBV28,-,TGTGCCAGCAGTTTCAGAGTTTACTACAGCTCCTACGAGCAGTACTTC,CASSFRVYYSSYEQYF
TRBD2,TRBJ2-7,TRBV6-5,-,TGTGCCAGCAGAAGAGGACTAGCGGGAGTGAACGAGCAGTACTTC,CASRRGLAGVNEQYF
TRBD2,TRBJ2-2,TRBV3-1/TRBV3-2,-,TGTGCCAGCAGCCTGGGGACTAGCGGGAACACCGGGGAGCTGTTTTTT,CASSLGTSGNTGELFF
-,TRBJ2-1,TRBV7-3,-,TGTGCCAGCAGCTTAAGACCGGTCAGGTTAAGCTCCTACAATGAGCAGTTCTTC,CASSLRPVRLSSYNEQFF
TRBD1,TRBJ2-3,TRBV19,once,TGTGCCAGTAGTATGAGGGGGCAGTCCACAGATACGCAGTATTTT,CASSMRGQSTDTQYF
TRBD1,TRBJ2-7,TRBV28,-,TGTGCCAGCAGTTCTCCCGGGACAGGGCACTACGAGCAGTACTTC,CASSSPGTGHYEQYF
TRBD2,TRBJ2-5,TRBV28,-,TGTGCCGTGGCGGGAGTTGTGGGAAAGACCCAGTACTTC,CAVAGVVGKTQYF
-,TRBJ1-5,TRBV5-6,-,TGTGCCAGCAGCTTGGTACAGTATAGCAATCAGCCCCAGCATTTT,CASSLVQYSNQPQHF
-,TRBJ1-2,TRBV19,-,TGTGCCAGTACCTCCGGGGACCTAGTATATGGCTACACCTTC,CASTSGDLVYGYTF
-,TRBJ1-1,TRBV28,-,TGTGCCAGCAGTTTCTCGGGGTTGGCTGAAGCTTTCTTT,CASSFSGLAEAFF
TRBD1,TRBJ2-2,TRBV19,-,TGTGCCAGTCGCCCCTGGACAGGGAGGTCGAACACCGGGGAGCTGTTTTTT,CASRPWTGRSNTGELFF
-,TRBJ2-3,TRBV7-9,-,TGTGCCAGCAGCTTAAGGGCGCCGTCCACAGATACGCAGTATTTT,CASSLRAPSTDTQYF
TRBD1,TRBJ2-5,TRBV27,-,TGTGCCAGCAGTTTGATCTCCCGTACGGGACAGGGTGGGGAGACCCAGTACTTC,CASSLISRTGQGGETQYF
-,TRBJ1-2,TRBV6-5,-,TGTGCCAGCAGTTCTTCTCAAGGGGCAGACTATGGCTACACCTTC,CASSSSQGADYGYTF
TRBD2,TRBJ2-1,TRBV2,-,TGTGCCAGCAGTGAGGACAAGGGGACTAGTAGCGTCGATGAGCAGTTCTTC,CASSEDKGTSSVDEQFF